The next 7 T cell receptor beta chains were all read from a single sample in a study of regulatory T cells in long-lasting Graves disease. Researchers made TCR beta libraries by using iRepertoire HTBI primers and running Arm-PCR on CDR3 regions. TCRdb processed the multiplex PCR reads anew with MiXCR; each CDR3 protein has one entry. Found here are roughly 300,000 distinct CDR3 sequences, 22% of them singletons; the top ten hold around three fifths. The time point is: persistent/refractory GD, antithyroid drugs over 5 years with positive TRAb. Preparation of the TCR library used RNA extracted from PBMCs. Sequenced material: peripheral blood mononuclear cells (PBMCs), taken when the disease was refractory, from a patient treated with antithyroid drugs. The receptors derive from a female donor with Graves disease.

The chain links TRBV9 to TRBJ2-5, with TRBD1 matching 9 bases. The CDR3 spans 14 residues. Trimming took 2 bases from V and 4 from J; bases not matched to a gene: 3. Per germline, CDR1 SGDLS and CDR2 YYNGEE. Written as DNA, the CDR3 is TGTGCCAGCAGCGTGGGACAGGGTTTAGAGACCCAGTACTTC. Amino acids: CASSVGQGLETQYF. Using reference TRBV9 and TRBJ2-5 for the parts outside the CDR3, the full variable domain is DSGVTQTPKHLITATGQRVTLRCSPRSGDLSVYWYQQSLDQGLQFLIQYYNGEERAKGNILERFSAQQFPDLHSELNLSSLELGDSALYFCASSVGQGLETQYFGPGTRLLVL.

This clonotype appeared many times. The rearrangement links TRBV29-1 to TRBJ2-6; no clear D. The CDR3 runs to 16 residues. The V gene lost 2 bases and the J gene lost 0 bases, with 11 bases spanning the gap. Germline V gene lookup returns CDR1 SQVTM and CDR2 ANQGSEA. DNA of the CDR3: TGCAGCGTTGAATGGCTGGTTAGCTCTGGGGCCAACGTCCTGACTTTC. Encoded protein: CSVEWLVSSGANVLTF. Based on the CDR3 plus reference TRBV29-1 and TRBJ2-6, the full variable domain is SAVISQKPSRDICQRGTSLTIQCQVDSQVTMMFWYRQQPGQSLTLIATANQGSEATYESGFVIDKFPISRPNLTFSTLTVSNMSPEDSSIYLCSVEWLVSSGANVLTFGAGSRLTVL.

This clonotype has only a few counts. In DNA form, the CDR3 reads TGTGCCAGCAGCTTAGAAATTTGGGAGAACGGAGAAAAACTGTTTTTT. Protein product: CASSLEIWENGEKLFF. The V and J genes are TRBV7-8 and TRBJ1-4; D uncertain. The CDR3 has 16 amino acids. The germline V gene has CDR1 SGHVS and CDR2 FQNEAQ. The ends were cut back, 1 base at V and 8 bases at J, with 17 bases in the middle.

With regard to this clonotype: The germline gene is not matched at one end of the junction; a read error may be the cause. The chain recombines TRBV28 with TRBJ2-5, with 8 bases that match TRBD1. The length of the CDR3 is 14 residues. Germline loops: CDR1 MDHEN, CDR2 SYDVKM. The CDR3 nucleotides are TGTGCCAGCGCGACCGGACAGGGACAAGGGACCCAGTACTTC. Its translation: CASATGQGQGTQYF.

In its sample, this clonotype was seen a few times. DNA of the CDR3: TGTGCCAGCAGTTACTCCCTAGTGACAGGGTCCCAAGAGACCCAGTACTTC. This gives the protein CASSYSLVTGSQETQYF. The genes are TRBV6-5 and TRBJ2-5, with TRBD1 matching over 7 bases. CDR3 length: 17 amino acids. Germline V gene data show CDR1 as MNHEY and CDR2 as SVGAGI. V dropped 0 bases and J dropped 1; count of bases not matched to a gene: 8.

In its sample, this clonotype was seen a few times. The V call is TRBV4-2, the J call TRBJ1-4; no firm D call. The germline V and J ends were trimmed by 2 bases and 8 bases, with 9 bases remaining between them. Germline loops: CDR1 LGHNA, CDR2 YNFKEQ. This CDR3 region has 13 residues. CDR3 protein: CASSQQPREKLFF. CDR3 coding DNA: TGTGCCAGCAGCCAACAGCCGAGGGAAAAACTGTTTTTT.

This clonotype showed up many times. This sequence joins TRBV3-1 and TRBJ2-7; TRBD2 matches 7 bases. Unmatched junction bases numbered 10, after V lost 4 bases and J lost 7 bases. CDR1 LGHDT and CDR2 YNNKEL come from the germline V gene (reference sequence). This CDR3 is built from 14 residues. As DNA, the CDR3 is TGTGCCAGCAGCCGATACGGGACTACGGGGGAGCAGTACTTC. This encodes CASSRYGTTGEQYF.